The 23 T cell receptor beta chains given below trace back to one sample, sequenced in a study of radiotherapy plus CTLA-4 blockade in lung cancer. Sequencing used immunoSEQ multiplex PCR; TCRdb keeps in-frame clones, though not all of them. The sample consists of 45,000 or so clones, 76% of them appearing once. Sequencing was performed on peripheral blood, taken from a patient treated with radiotherapy plus ipilimumab. Every receptor here comes from a human donor with non-small cell lung cancer who had stable disease on radiotherapy plus ipilimumab.

The CDR3 region is CASSIPPGTEAFF. The CDR3, as DNA: TGTGCCAGCAGCATACCCCCAGGGACTGAAGCTTTCTTT. This chain links TRBV5-4 with TRBJ1-1; a possible D gene is TRBD1 (5 bases). The CDR3 totals 13 residues. Germline CDR1 reads SGHNT; CDR2 reads YYREEE (reference sequence). The V and J ends lost 4 bases and 5 bases respectively, with 12 bases between them.

The genes are TRBV9 and TRBJ1-1; the D gene is possibly TRBD1 (5 bases). This CDR3 is 13 amino acids long. Germline loops: CDR1 SGDLS, CDR2 YYNGEE. Trimming left V 0 bases short and J 11 bases short, with 14 bases between. The CDR3 loop is CASSVGWGESAFF. CDR3 bases: TGTGCCAGCAGCGTAGGGTGGGGGGAAAGTGCTTTCTTT.

V gene TRBV10-3 combines with J gene TRBJ1-1; 7 positions match TRBD1. CDR3 length equals 15 residues. V lost 6 bases, J lost 0 bases, and 7 bases stayed unmatched. Germline V gene lookup returns CDR1 ENHRY and CDR2 SYGVKD. The CDR3, as DNA: TGTGCCATCAGGGATCCGGGACAGATGAACACTGAAGCTTTCTTT. This sequence encodes CAIRDPGQMNTEAFF.

This clone came up once. This chain connects TRBV9 to TRBJ2-7, with D maybe TRBD1 (6 bases). From germline, CDR1 is SGDLS and CDR2 YYNGEE. The CDR3 loop spans 15 amino acids. V gave up 0 bases and J gave up 2 bases, with 12 bases separating them. CDR3: CASSVAQQGTYEQYF. The CDR3 DNA follows: TGTGCCAGCAGCGTAGCCCAACAGGGAACCTACGAGCAGTACTTC.

This clone has only a few counts. The chain carries TRBV18 and TRBJ1-3; TRBD1 might be the D (6 bases). The V end was cut by 5 bases, the J end by 2 bases, with 16 bases between. CDR3 size: 16 residues. Germline V gene data show CDR1 as KGHSH and CDR2 as LQKENI. The CDR3 DNA reads TGTGCCAGCTCATGGCTAGCAGGGGATCCTGGAAACACCATATATTTT. It encodes CASSWLAGDPGNTIYF. The variable domain in full, completed from reference TRBV18 and TRBJ1-3, reads NAGVMQNPRHLVRRRGQEARLRCSPMKGHSHVYWYRQLPEEGLKFMVYLQKENIIDESGMPKERFSAEFPKEGPSILRIQQVVRGDSAAYFCASSWLAGDPGNTIYFGEGSWLTVV.

This clone was counted a single time. V gene TRBV7-6 combines with J gene TRBJ2-1; no firm D call. The length of the CDR3 is 11 residues. Trimming took 2 bases from V and 5 from J, leaving 1 base between them. CDR1 SGHVS and CDR2 FNYEAQ come from the germline V gene. The CDR3 loop is CASSLHNEQFF. CDR3 in DNA: TGTGCCAGCAGCTTACACAATGAGCAGTTCTTC. The variable domain in full, completed from reference TRBV7-6 and TRBJ2-1, reads GAGVSQSPRYKVTKRGQDVALRCDPISGHVSLYWYRQALGQGPEFLTYFNYEAQQDKSGLPNDRFSAERPEGSISTLTIQRTEQRDSAMYRCASSLHNEQFFGPGTRLTVL.

The chain joins TRBV5-1 to TRBJ1-2, with D maybe TRBD1 (6 bases). Germline CDR1 reads SGHRS; CDR2 reads YFSETQ. The CDR3 runs 12 residues. V was shortened by 4 bases and J by 8 bases, with 12 bases between the two germline ends. The CDR3 loop is CASSPEGVGYTF. CDR3 in DNA: TGCGCCAGCAGCCCGGAGGGGGTAGGCTACACCTTC. The full variable domain, rest sourced from reference TRBV5-1 and TRBJ1-2, is KAGVTQTPRYLIKTRGQQVTLSCSPISGHRSVSWYQQTPGQGLQFLFEYFSETQRNKGNFPGRFSGRQFSNSRSEMNVSTLELGDSALYLCASSPEGVGYTFGSGTRLTVV.

The J gene is TRBJ1-4, the V gene TRBV4-1; 8 bases fit TRBD1. Trimming cost V 1 base and J 7 bases; bases outside gene matches: 8. Germline V CDR1 and CDR2: MGHRA, YSYEKL. CDR3 size: 16 residues. DNA of the CDR3: TGCGCCAGCAGCCAAGTCGGCGGCAGGGGGCGTGAAAAACTGTTTTTT. Its translation is CASSQVGGRGREKLFF.

CDR3 coding DNA: TGTGCCAGCAGTCAGGGGGTTGGTAATGGCTACACCTTC. Translated, it gives CASSQGVGNGYTF. This rearrangement joins TRBV6-5 to TRBJ1-2; 7 nucleotides agree with TRBD1. CDR3 length: 13 amino acids. Germline V CDR1 and CDR2: MNHEY, SVGAGI. Trimming cost V 5 bases and J 6 bases; bases outside gene matches: 6.

The chain combines TRBV7-2 with TRBJ2-4; 9 bases align to TRBD1. Trimming took 7 bases from V and 9 from J; bases not matched to a gene: 13. CDR1 is SGHTA, CDR2 FQGNSA, per germline. The CDR3 totals 15 residues. The DNA for the CDR3 is TGTGCCAGCACCCTGGGGAACAGGGGGCAGGGCATTCAGTACTTC. This encodes CASTLGNRGQGIQYF.

V and J are TRBV10-2 and TRBJ1-5; 9 bases line up with TRBD1. V lost 6 bases and J lost 5; bases outside the gene matches: 5. The CDR3 is 14 amino acids. Germline V gene sequence: CDR1 WSHSY, CDR2 SAAADI. The CDR3: CASSWGQGDQPQHF. Here the CDR3 DNA reads TGCGCCAGCAGCTGGGGACAGGGTGATCAGCCCCAGCATTTT.

This clone was detected only a few times. This sample includes further DNA sequences coding for the same CDR3. This chain links TRBV27 with TRBJ2-7; D ambiguous. Trimming removed 4 bases at V and 1 base at J, with 2 bases between. From germline, CDR1 is MNHEY and CDR2 SMNVEV (reference sequence). The CDR3 spans 11 residues. The CDR3 is CASSSSYEQYF. The CDR3 nucleotides are TGTGCCAGCAGTTCTTCCTACGAGCAGTACTTC.

J is TRBJ1-1 and V is TRBV7-6; 8 bases are shared with TRBD1. CDR3 length: 14 residues. With V trimmed by 5 bases and J by 3 bases, 5 bases remained unmatched. Germline V gene lookup returns CDR1 SGHVS and CDR2 FNYEAQ. This chain's CDR3 is CASSITGGDTEAFF. The DNA for the CDR3 is TGTGCCAGCAGCATAACAGGGGGTGACACTGAAGCTTTCTTT.

The CDR3 sequence: CAWSVGGYTEAFF. In DNA, the CDR3 is TGTGCCTGGAGTGTCGGGGGTTACACTGAAGCTTTCTTT. This sequence joins TRBV30 and TRBJ1-1; tentative D call: TRBD1 (5 bases). V was cut by 0 bases and J by 3 bases, with 8 bases left in between. Germline V CDR1 and CDR2: GTSNPN, SVGIG (reference sequence). CDR3 size: 13 residues.

The chain employs TRBV7-7 and TRBJ2-1, with 9 bases lining up with TRBD1. Trimming took 3 bases from V and 5 from J; bases not matched to a gene: 5. CDR1 and CDR2 (germline): SSHAT, FNYEAQ (reference sequence). CDR3 length equals 15 residues. This CDR3 reads CASSLDRGGNNEQFF. CDR3 nucleotides: TGTGCCAGCAGCTTGGACAGGGGAGGTAACAATGAGCAGTTCTTC. Variable domain in full (rest from reference TRBV7-7 and TRBJ2-1): GAGVSQSPRYKVTKRGQDVTLRCDPISSHATLYWYQQALGQGPEFLTYFNYEAQPDKSGLPSDRFSAERPEGSISTLTIQRTEQRDSAMYRCASSLDRGGNNEQFFGPGTRLTVL.

The chain combines TRBV19 with TRBJ1-2; D perhaps matches TRBD1 (6 bases). Germline V gene lookup returns CDR1 LNHDA and CDR2 SQIVND (reference sequence). The CDR3 covers 16 residues. Deletions cut 6 bases from V and 4 bases from J, with 21 bases between. Written as DNA, the CDR3 is TGTGCCAGTAGGCTGACAGGCCCTGGAGGCCTCTATGGCTACACCTTC. It codes for CASRLTGPGGLYGYTF.

This clone was observed a few times. The chain employs TRBV6-6 and TRBJ2-7, with TRBD2 matching 13 bases. The CDR3 covers 15 residues. With 2 bases clipped from V and 4 bases from J, the junction kept 2 bases outside the gene matches. CDR1 and CDR2 (germline): MNHNY, SVGAGI (reference sequence). The CDR3 DNA follows: TGTGCCAGCAGTTACCGGACTAGCGGGGGTTACGAGCAGTACTTC. This encodes CASSYRTSGGYEQYF.

This clone was seen only a few times. V gene TRBV6-1 combines with J gene TRBJ2-2; D remains ambiguous. Germline V gene lookup returns CDR1 MNHNS and CDR2 SASEGT. The CDR3 sequence is 14 residues long. Deletions cut 6 bases from V and 4 bases from J, with 12 bases between. The CDR3 is CASRASWGTGELFF. DNA for the CDR3: TGTGCCAGCAGGGCCAGCTGGGGCACCGGGGAGCTGTTTTTT.

This CDR3 reads CASIPPGSYEQYF. CDR3 in DNA: TGTGCCAGCATACCCCCGGGGTCCTACGAGCAGTACTTC. The rearrangement links TRBV6-5 to TRBJ2-7; a weak D match, TRBD2 (5 bases). The V end was cut by 7 bases, the J end by 1 base, with 11 bases between. Germline-derived CDR1 and CDR2 are MNHEY and SVGAGI. There are 13 residues in the CDR3.

V and J are TRBV6-6 and TRBJ2-5, with TRBD2 identical over 11 bases. Germline V gene lookup returns CDR1 MNHNY and CDR2 SVGAGI (reference sequence). CDR3 length: 14 amino acids. The junction had 2 bases not matched to a gene; V was cut back by 3 bases and J by 5 bases. In DNA, the CDR3 is TGTGCCAGCAGTTATAGGACTAGCGGGGAGACCCAGTACTTC. It specifies CASSYRTSGETQYF.

The rearrangement links TRBV7-9 to TRBJ2-6, with D perhaps matching TRBD1 (6 bases). Trimming pared 4 bases from V and 4 bases from J, leaving 20 bases between. Germline CDR1 is SEHNR and CDR2 is FQNEAQ (reference sequence). The CDR3 is made up of 18 amino acids. This CDR3 is CASSSNRGGLLGANVLTF. CDR3 in DNA: TGTGCCAGCAGCTCTAATAGAGGGGGATTACTAGGGGCCAACGTCCTGACTTTC.

V is TRBV9 and J is TRBJ2-1; 7 positions match TRBD1. V was clipped by 3 bases and J by 6 bases; unmatched bases: 6. Germline V CDR1 and CDR2: SGDLS, YYNGEE. CDR3 length equals 14 residues. CDR3 loop: CASSALAGGNEQFF. CDR3 nucleotides: TGTGCCAGCAGCGCTCTGGCAGGGGGCAATGAGCAGTTCTTC.

This clone has more than one count but fewer than ten. V and J are TRBV10-3 and TRBJ1-6; 9 bases match TRBD1. The CDR3 covers 14 residues. V dropped 6 bases and J dropped 5; count of bases not matched to a gene: 2. Germline CDR1 is ENHRY and CDR2 is SYGVKD. CDR3 amino acids: CAIRGQGHNSPLHF. The CDR3 DNA reads TGTGCCATCAGGGGACAGGGCCATAATTCACCCCTCCACTTT.